Following are 14 T cell receptor beta chains from one sample sequenced in a study of blood T cell repertoires in COVID-19. TCRdb keeps only in-frame clones here, not all; method: immunoSEQ multiplex PCR. The sample shows a few hundred thousand clones, nearly 90% of them seen only once. Material: peripheral blood. Receptors originate from a woman aged 60-75 years with COVID-19, enrolled during active disease.

This chain links TRBV7-2 with TRBJ2-2; TRBD1 matches at 7 bases. The CDR3 is 16 residues long. The germline CDR1 and CDR2 sequences are SGHTA and FQGNSA. The V gene end was trimmed by 2 bases and the J gene end by 7 bases; junction bases not matched to a gene: 10. This CDR3 is CASSLMTGLRGGELFF. CDR3 nucleotides: TGTGCCAGCAGCTTAATGACAGGGCTCCGCGGCGGGGAGCTGTTTTTT.

The rearrangement links TRBV6-5 to TRBJ1-1; the D gene is possibly TRBD1 (6 bases). Germline V gene sequence: CDR1 MNHEY, CDR2 SVGAGI. The CDR3 spans 13 residues. Trimming took 4 bases from V and 4 from J, leaving 10 bases between them. The CDR3 loop is CASSWRTATEAFF. CDR3 DNA: TGTGCCAGCAGTTGGAGGACAGCCACTGAAGCTTTCTTT.

V gene TRBV9 combines with J gene TRBJ2-1; possibly TRBD2 for D (6 bases). The CDR3 is made up of 16 amino acids. Germline CDR1 and CDR2: SGDLS and YYNGEE. Trimming removed 0 bases from V and 2 bases from J, with 12 bases in between. CDR3 in amino acids: CASSVGGDGAYNEQFF. For the CDR3, the DNA is TGTGCCAGCAGCGTAGGGGGGGATGGAGCCTACAATGAGCAGTTCTTC.

This clone has just one count. V and J are TRBV12-3 or TRBV12-4 and TRBJ2-2; 8 bases line up with TRBD2. Losses at the gene ends were 8 bases for V and 5 bases for J; bases not matched to a gene: 1. The CDR3 consists of 12 residues. The CDR3 loop reads CASGGGTGELFF. In DNA, the CDR3 is TGTGCCAGCGGCGGGGGGACCGGGGAGCTGTTTTTT.

This chain uses TRBV4-2 with TRBJ2-1; 9 bases align to TRBD2. CDR1 is LGHNA, CDR2 YNFKEQ, per germline. The V gene end was trimmed by 8 bases and the J gene end by 5 bases; junction bases not matched to a gene: 10. The CDR3 length is 15 residues. CDR3: CASGVAGDDNNEQFF. The CDR3 nucleotides are TGTGCCAGCGGGGTAGCGGGGGACGATAACAATGAGCAGTTCTTC.

This clone occurred once. The chain links TRBV5-1 to TRBJ2-1; TRBD2 aligns across 14 bases. With V trimmed by 0 bases and J by 9 bases, 14 bases remained unmatched. Per germline, CDR1 SGHRS and CDR2 YFSETQ. The CDR3 has 19 amino acids. In nucleotides, the CDR3 is TGCGCCAGCAGCTTGGTGTTGACTAGCGGGGGGGACCTCCGCGGTGAGCAGTTCTTC. The encoded protein is CASSLVLTSGGDLRGEQFF.

The chain uses TRBV3-1 (or the pseudogene TRBV3-2) and TRBJ1-1, with D tentatively TRBD1 (6 bases). V was cut by 3 bases and J by 8 bases, with 22 bases left in between. Germline V gene sequence: CDR1 LGHDT, CDR2 YNNKEL (reference sequence). The CDR3 is 16 residues long. The CDR3 nucleotides read TGTGCCAGCAGCCACCGGGGGAGGGGGATCCTACTCGAAGCTTTCTTT. It is translated as CASSHRGRGILLEAFF.

The chain employs TRBV4-2 and TRBJ1-2; 9 positions agree with TRBD1. The length of the CDR3 is 16 residues. Per germline, CDR1 LGHNA and CDR2 YNFKEQ. V lost 0 bases to trimming and J lost 7 bases; unmatched junction nucleotides: 9. The CDR3 DNA sequence: TGTGCCAGCAGCCAAGATTCCGGGACAGGGTTCTCTGGCTACACCTTC. Residues: CASSQDSGTGFSGYTF.

This chain connects TRBV4-3 to TRBJ1-1; 8 positions match TRBD1. Trimming cost V 1 base and J 5 bases; bases outside gene matches: 3. The CDR3 spans 14 residues. Per the germline V gene, CDR1 is LGHNA and CDR2 is YSLEER. The CDR3 sequence: CASSQVTGETEAFF. Here the CDR3 DNA reads TGCGCCAGCAGCCAAGTGACAGGGGAGACTGAAGCTTTCTTT.

The chain joins TRBV10-3 to TRBJ1-6, with D possibly matching TRBD1 (6 bases). The CDR3 is made up of 16 amino acids. The V end lost 4 bases, the J end lost 5 bases, and 15 bases lay between the germline ends. Germline CDR1 reads ENHRY; CDR2 reads SYGVKD. CDR3: CAISGLAGANNSPLHF. For the CDR3, the DNA is TGTGCCATCAGTGGCCTTGCAGGGGCGAATAATTCACCCCTCCACTTT.

V usage is TRBV9 and J usage is TRBJ1-1, with 8 bases fitting TRBD1. The CDR3 runs 18 residues. Germline V gives CDR1 SGDLS, CDR2 YYNGEE. With 2 bases clipped from V and 6 bases from J, the junction kept 18 bases outside the gene matches. CDR3 sequence reads: CASSVNRFYRGDFSEAFF. Here the CDR3 DNA reads TGTGCCAGCAGCGTTAATCGATTTTACAGGGGGGATTTCTCTGAAGCTTTCTTT.

The rearrangement joins TRBV28 to TRBJ2-7; D might be TRBD1 (6 bases). CDR1 is MDHEN and CDR2 is SYDVKM in the germline V gene. The CDR3 totals 14 residues. The V end lost 6 bases, the J end lost 3 bases, and 15 bases lay between the germline ends. The CDR3: CASRTQQGFYEQYF. CDR3 nucleotide sequence: TGTGCCAGCAGGACTCAACAGGGTTTCTACGAGCAGTACTTC. The full variable domain, completed using reference TRBV28 and TRBJ2-7, is DVKVTQSSRYLVKRTGEKVFLECVQDMDHENMFWYRQDPGLGLRLIYFSYDVKMKEKGDIPEGYSVSREKKERFSLILESASTNQTSMYLCASRTQQGFYEQYFGPGTRLTVT.

This chain joins TRBV18 and TRBJ1-3, with TRBD1 matching over 8 bases. This CDR3 has 16 amino acids. Trimming cost V 2 bases and J 0 bases; bases outside gene matches: 3. Germline CDR1 is KGHSH and CDR2 is LQKENI. The DNA for the CDR3 is TGTGCCAGCTCACCAATAGGACAGGGCTCTGGAAACACCATATATTTT. Translating it yields CASSPIGQGSGNTIYF.

On this clone: At one end, the junction sequence differs from germline, possibly due to a read error. This chain uses TRBV7-2 with TRBJ1-3, with 9 bases aligning to TRBD1. Germline V gene data show CDR1 as SGHTA and CDR2 as FQGNSA. CDR3 size: 17 residues. CDR3 residues: CASSRTGVRGSGNTIYF. Written as DNA, the CDR3 is TGTGCCAGCAGCCGGACAGGGGTTCGAGGGTCTGGAAACACTATATATTTT.